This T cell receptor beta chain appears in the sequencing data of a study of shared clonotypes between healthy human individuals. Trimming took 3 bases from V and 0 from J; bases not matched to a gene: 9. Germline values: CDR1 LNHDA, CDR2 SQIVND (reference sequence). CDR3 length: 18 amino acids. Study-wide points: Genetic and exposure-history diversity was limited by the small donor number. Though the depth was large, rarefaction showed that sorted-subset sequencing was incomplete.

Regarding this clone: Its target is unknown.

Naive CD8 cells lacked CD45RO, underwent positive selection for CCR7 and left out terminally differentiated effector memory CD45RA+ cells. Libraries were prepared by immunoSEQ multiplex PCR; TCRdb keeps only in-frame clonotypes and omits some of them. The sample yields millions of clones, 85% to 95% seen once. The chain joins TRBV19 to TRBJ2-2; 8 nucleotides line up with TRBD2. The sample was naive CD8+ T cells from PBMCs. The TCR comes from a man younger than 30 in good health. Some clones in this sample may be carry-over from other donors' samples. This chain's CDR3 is CASSISGGGLTNTGELFF. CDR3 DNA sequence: TGTGCCAGTAGTATTTCCGGCGGGGGGCTTACGAACACCGGGGAGCTGTTTTTT.